This paragraph covers one T cell receptor (beta chain) sequence. The antigen is not known. This CDR3 comprises 14 residues. Per germline, CDR1 SGHRS and CDR2 YFSETQ. The trim removed 7 bases at V and 5 bases at J, leaving 12 bases unmatched. The record originates from a study of OX40 agonist ivuxolimab in advanced cancers. Study-level background: Patients treated during dose escalation were battling hepatocellular carcinoma, melanoma, renal cell or head and neck cancer.

Study outcomes and limitations: Determination of antigen specificity was not performed for the expanded peripheral T cells.

Using immunoSEQ multiplex PCR, the repertoire was profiled, and TCRdb retains in-frame clones only, with some absent. The table shows just over 60,000 clones, with roughly 90% occurring only once. This sequence joins TRBV5-1 and TRBJ2-7; 7 bases fit TRBD2. The specimen comprised CD4+ or CD8+ T cells sorted from blood, sampled in a trial of the OX40 agonist ivuxolimab. This sequence originates from an adult with an advanced solid tumor such as melanoma, head and neck, liver or kidney cancer. The CDR3 spells CASGRGNSVNEQYF. In DNA form, the CDR3 reads TGCGCCAGCGGGAGGGGAAACTCGGTGAACGAGCAGTACTTC.